These T cell receptor beta chains were read from a single sample in a study of T cells in Graves' hyperthyroidism and ophthalmopathy. TCRdb re-derived calls from the multiplex PCR reads in MiXCR, one entry per CDR3 protein. This table has about 24,000 distinct CDR3 sequences, under 55% appearing once. The sample taken for sequencing was blood. The receptors derive from a woman between 40 and 50 years old with Graves' hyperthyroidism that later progressed to Graves' ophthalmopathy. The CDR3 runs from the conserved cysteine through the conserved F or W. D genes are given only for firm matches. Only some rows state a clone size, as once, few, many or a class for expanded clones.

J gene	V gene	D gene	clone size	CDR3 DNA	CDR3 protein
TRBJ1-2	TRBV20-1	TRBD1	NA	TGCAGTGCTAGAGATCCCCCCCCGACAGGGATATGGGGCTACACCTTC	CSARDPPPTGIWGYTF
TRBJ1-6	TRBV2	NA	few	TGTGCCAGCCGCGGGGAGGATAATTCACCCCTCCACTTT	CASRGEDNSPLHF
TRBJ2-1	TRBV7-8	TRBD2	NA	TGCGCCAGCAGCCAACTAGCGGAGAGCTACAATGAGCAGTTCTTT	CASSQLAESYNEQFF
TRBJ2-1	TRBV7-9	NA	NA	TGTGCCAGCAGCCCCGGGCTCAATGAGCAGTTCTTC	CASSPGLNEQFF
TRBJ2-7	TRBV6-2/TRBV6-3	NA	many	TGTGCCAGCGGAATAGGACTTGCCTACGAGCAGTACTTC	CASGIGLAYEQYF
TRBJ2-3	TRBV6-1	NA	once	TGTGCCAGGGGTAACCTTAGGACAGATACGCAGTATTTT	CARGNLRTDTQYF
TRBJ2-1	TRBV7-8	NA	few	TGTGCCAGCAGCCGCGACCAAACAGGGTATGAGGGACAGTTCTTC	CASSRDQTGYEGQFF
TRBJ1-5	TRBV9	NA	medium-sized	TGTGCCAGCAGCGTAAGTACGGATAGCAATCAGCCCCAGCATTTT	CASSVSTDSNQPQHF
TRBJ1-1	TRBV14	TRBD1	NA	TGTGCCAGCAGCCAGTACAGGGGCAACACCGAAGCTCTCTTT	CASSQYRGNTEALF
TRBJ1-2	TRBV5-6	NA	NA	TGTGCCAGCAGCTTGTTTGCGGAACGGCTTGTTGGCTATGGCTACGCCTTC	CASSLFAERLVGYGYAF
TRBJ1-5	TRBV2	NA	many	TGTGCCTGCAGTGAAGCCGTGGGCAGTCAGCCCCAGCATTTT	CACSEAVGSQPQHF
TRBJ2-1	TRBV10-3	NA	once	TGTGCCATCAGTGTTGGCTCGCTTTTCTACAATGAGCAGTTCTTC	CAISVGSLFYNEQFF
TRBJ2-3	TRBV3-1	TRBD2	many	TGTGCCAGCAGCCAACACCGCCTAGCGGGAGGAGATACGCAGTATTTT	CASSQHRLAGGDTQYF
TRBJ1-2	TRBV2	NA	NA	TGTGCCAGCAGTGATGTTGGAGGGGTCCATGGCTGCACCTTC	CASSDVGGVHGCTF
TRBJ2-1	TRBV28	TRBD1	few	TGTGCCAGCAGTCGCGACAGGGCACTAAATGAGCAGTTCTTC	CASSRDRALNEQFF
TRBJ2-1	TRBV6-2/TRBV6-3	TRBD2	many	TGTGCCAGCAGTCCCGGGCGGGAGCACTCCTACAATGAGCAGTTCTTC	CASSPGREHSYNEQFF
TRBJ1-5	TRBV11-2	NA	NA	TGTGCCAGCAGCTCGAACTTGAATCAGCCCCAGCATTTT	CASSSNLNQPQHF
TRBJ2-2	TRBV2	NA	NA	TGTGCCAGCAAGTCCAGCGGCCGGGGGACCGGGGAGCTGTTTTTT	CASKSSGRGTGELFF
TRBJ2-7	TRBV7-9	NA	medium-sized	TGTGCCAGCAGCGCCAAGTTCCCCTACGAGCAGTACTTC	CASSAKFPYEQYF
TRBJ2-7	TRBV6-5	NA	few	TGTGCCAGCAGGCGGGGTTTGGACGGGAGAACCTACGAGCAGTACTTC	CASRRGLDGRTYEQYF
TRBJ2-3	TRBV14	NA	many	TGTGCCAGCAGCGCGGGACAAAAAGGACCAGATACGCAGTATTTT	CASSAGQKGPDTQYF
TRBJ2-1	TRBV12-3/TRBV12-4	NA	many	TGTGCCAGCAGTCGGGGTTCCTACAATGAGCAGTTCTTC	CASSRGSYNEQFF
TRBJ1-3	TRBV2	TRBD1	NA	TGTGCCAGCAGCCCGACAGGGGGAAGGGGGAACACCATATATTTT	CASSPTGGRGNTIYF
TRBJ2-7	TRBV6-1	TRBD1	NA	TGTGCCAGCAGTGCCCGTGCCGGGACAGGCTCCTACGAGCAGTACTTC	CASSARAGTGSYEQYF
TRBJ1-4	TRBV5-8	NA	NA	TGTGCCAGCGAGGGTGAAAAACTGTTTTTT	CASEGEKLFF
TRBJ2-7	TRBV7-9	TRBD2	medium-sized	TGTGCCAGCAGCTTAGTAACAGCGGGAGAGCAGTACTTC	CASSLVTAGEQYF
TRBJ1-5	TRBV5-1	NA	many	TGCGCCAGCAGCTTGGGATTTGGCAATCAGCCCCAGCATTTT	CASSLGFGNQPQHF